The 27 T cell receptor beta chains listed next were all sequenced from one sample in a study of blood T cell repertoires in COVID-19. The table came from immunoSEQ multiplex PCR; TCRdb's copy has only in-frame clones and leaves some out. The repertoire holds 300,000 to 400,000 clones, with 85% to 90% as singletons. The source material was PBMCs or T cells enriched from blood (not recorded which). These receptors all come from a man between 18 and 29 years old who had recovered from COVID-19.

This clone showed up just once. This rearrangement joins TRBV10-3 to TRBJ1-5; the D gene is possibly TRBD1 (5 bases). The germline gives CDR1 ENHRY, CDR2 SYGVKD. The CDR3 runs to 14 residues. Trimming stripped 4 bases from V and 4 bases from J, with 11 bases between. In DNA form, the CDR3 reads TGTGCCATCAGTGGTGACAGTACAAATCAGCCCCAGCATTTT. Translating it yields CAISGDSTNQPQHF.

The gene calls are TRBV2 and TRBJ1-2, with 9 bases matching TRBD1. The CDR3 covers 13 residues. The J segment lost 8 bases and the V segment lost 7 bases, leaving 8 bases of the junction unmatched. Per the germline V gene, CDR1 is SNHLY and CDR2 is FYNNEI. Here the CDR3 reads CASNRDRACGYTF. In nucleotides, the CDR3 is TGTGCCAGCAACCGGGACAGGGCATGCGGCTACACCTTC.

The chain recombines TRBV27 with TRBJ2-2; D not certain. Germline V gene lookup returns CDR1 MNHEY and CDR2 SMNVEV (reference sequence). This CDR3 region has 14 residues. V was cut by 1 base and J by 6 bases, with 9 bases left in between. Here the CDR3 reads CASSLWQAPGELFF. The CDR3 nucleotides read TGTGCCAGCAGTTTATGGCAGGCACCCGGGGAGCTGTTTTTT.

The rearrangement links TRBV3-1 (or the pseudogene TRBV3-2) to TRBJ1-3; D unclear. Trimming shortened V by 6 bases and J by 0 bases, and 12 bases separated the two germline ends. Germline V gives CDR1 LGHDT, CDR2 YNNKEL (reference sequence). The CDR3 has 15 residues. This CDR3 reads CASSRNSLSGNTIYF. The CDR3 region has the DNA TGTGCCAGCAGTCGTAACAGTCTCTCTGGAAACACCATATATTTT.

The chain combines TRBV28 with TRBJ1-4; tentatively, D is TRBD1 (5 bases). The CDR3 length is 10 residues. Germline lookup yields CDR1 MDHEN and CDR2 SYDVKM. The V and J ends lost 6 bases and 10 bases respectively, with 6 bases between them. The CDR3 nucleotides are TGTGCCAGCAGGGGGGGAAAACTGTTTTTT. Its protein product is CASRGGKLFF.

A remark on this clone: Different DNA sequences within this sample yield the same CDR3. The CDR3 bases are TGTGCCAGCTCACCGGGACAGGGGCCTCAGGAGACCCAGTACTTC. Translation gives CASSPGQGPQETQYF. The chain joins TRBV18 to TRBJ2-5; 10 bases are a match to TRBD1. This CDR3 region has 15 residues. The germline gives CDR1 KGHSH, CDR2 LQKENI. After removal of 3 bases from V and 5 bases from J, the junction contained 6 bases not matched to a gene.

The genes are TRBV3-1 (or the pseudogene TRBV3-2) and TRBJ2-1; 9 nucleotides line up with TRBD2. The germline gives CDR1 LGHDT, CDR2 YNNKEL (reference sequence). V lost 0 bases to trimming and J lost 15 bases; unmatched junction nucleotides: 18. This CDR3 spans 17 amino acids. CDR3 residues: CASSQDPGTSPSLPWFF. CDR3 in DNA: TGTGCCAGCAGCCAAGATCCAGGGACTAGCCCCTCCCTCCCCTGGTTCTTC.

V is TRBV19 and J is TRBJ2-1; 10 bases line up with TRBD2. The CDR3 runs to 18 residues. The germline CDR1 and CDR2 sequences are LNHDA and SQIVND (reference sequence). The V gene end was trimmed by 0 bases and the J gene end by 5 bases; junction bases not matched to a gene: 10. CDR3 DNA: TGTGCCAGTAGTATAGAAGGGGGGGGACTAGCGTCGCACAATGAGCAGTTCTTC. This gives the protein CASSIEGGGLASHNEQFF.

This sequence joins TRBV11-1 and TRBJ1-6, with 8 bases matching TRBD1. This CDR3 has 16 residues. Germline CDR1 reads SGHAT; CDR2 reads FQDESV (reference sequence). The J segment lost 6 bases and the V segment lost 4 bases, leaving 8 bases of the junction unmatched. CDR3 DNA sequence: TGTGCCAGCAGCTCCAACGCAGGGGGCCTTAATTCACCCCTCCACTTT. It yields the protein CASSSNAGGLNSPLHF.

This clone has a handful of counts. The gene calls are TRBV27 and TRBJ1-6; 9 nucleotides line up with TRBD1. This CDR3 has 14 amino acids. J was trimmed by 8 bases and V by 4 bases; bases with no gene match: 3. The germline V gene has CDR1 MNHEY and CDR2 SMNVEV (reference sequence). The DNA of the CDR3 is TGTGCCAGCAGTTACGGGACAGGGTATTCACCCCTCCACTTT. Residues: CASSYGTGYSPLHF.

This clone has a single count. The chain joins TRBV10-3 to TRBJ2-5; 8 nucleotides match TRBD1. CDR1 and CDR2 from the germline V gene are ENHRY and SYGVKD. V dropped 4 bases and J dropped 1; count of bases not matched to a gene: 5. This CDR3 contains 15 residues. The CDR3 DNA follows: TGTGCCATCAGTGGCGGGACAGGTACCCAAGAGACCCAGTACTTC. The encoded protein is CAISGGTGTQETQYF.

This clone was counted once. This chain joins TRBV5-1 and TRBJ1-1; D might be TRBD1 (6 bases). This CDR3 contains 14 residues. Germline CDR1 and CDR2: SGHRS and YFSETQ. Trimming took 4 bases from V and 4 from J, leaving 14 bases between them. CDR3 bases: TGCGCCAGCAGCCCGGCCCAGGGGCGCACTGAAGCTTTCTTT. Residues: CASSPAQGRTEAFF.

The V and J genes are TRBV9 and TRBJ1-1; TRBD1 might be the D (6 bases). The CDR3 consists of 15 residues. V lost 3 bases and J 0 bases, leaving 12 bases between the germline ends. Germline CDR1 SGDLS, CDR2 YYNGEE. CDR3 sequence (DNA): TGTGCCAGCAGCGCCTTGACAGGATTGAACACTGAAGCTTTCTTT. Protein product: CASSALTGLNTEAFF.

The rearrangement uses TRBV3-1 (or the pseudogene TRBV3-2) and TRBJ2-7; D gene uncertain. The V and J ends lost 1 base and 5 bases respectively, with 3 bases between them. Per the germline V gene, CDR1 is LGHDT and CDR2 is YNNKEL (reference sequence). This CDR3 spans 11 amino acids. The CDR3 coding sequence is TGTGCCAGCAGCCAAGTTAACGAGCAGTACTTC. Its protein is CASSQVNEQYF.

The rearrangement joins TRBV7-9 to TRBJ2-2, with 14 bases aligning to TRBD2. The V gene end was trimmed by 5 bases and the J gene end by 1 base; junction bases not matched to a gene: 9. This CDR3 spans 19 amino acids. Germline V gives CDR1 SEHNR, CDR2 FQNEAQ (reference sequence). In DNA form, the CDR3 reads TGTGCCAGCAGCATACCGGGACTAGCGGGAGCTCAGAACACCGGGGAGCTGTTTTTT. This gives the protein CASSIPGLAGAQNTGELFF.

CDR3 amino acids: CASSFGLAGNSYEQYF. DNA of the CDR3: TGCGCCAGCAGCTTCGGACTAGCGGGGAACTCCTACGAGCAGTACTTC. This rearrangement joins TRBV5-1 to TRBJ2-7, with 12 bases that match TRBD2. CDR1 and CDR2 (germline): SGHRS, YFSETQ. The CDR3 is 16 amino acids. V dropped 2 bases and J dropped 0; count of bases not matched to a gene: 3.

V usage is TRBV5-1 and J usage is TRBJ1-5; 10 nucleotides align to TRBD1. CDR1 is SGHRS and CDR2 is YFSETQ in the germline V gene. This CDR3 comprises 15 residues. J lost 5 bases, V lost 5 bases, and 7 bases had no gene match. CDR3 loop: CASRTGQGEYQPQHF. The CDR3 nucleotides read TGCGCCAGCAGAACCGGACAGGGGGAATATCAGCCCCAGCATTTT.

The chain carries TRBV18 and TRBJ1-1, with 10 bases that match TRBD1. V shed 3 bases and J 5 bases; nucleotides not matched to a gene: 3. The length of the CDR3 is 14 residues. Germline V gene sequence: CDR1 KGHSH, CDR2 LQKENI. Here the CDR3 DNA reads TGTGCCAGCTCACCCGGGACAGGGGAAACTGAAGCTTTCTTT. This codes for CASSPGTGETEAFF.

The rearrangement joins TRBV2 to TRBJ1-1; 9 nucleotides match TRBD1. This CDR3 contains 13 residues. Trimming took 6 bases from V and 7 from J; bases not matched to a gene: 6. Germline CDR1 and CDR2: SNHLY and FYNNEI. CDR3 DNA sequence: TGTGCCAGCAGGGCTAGACAGGGGGATGAAGCTTTCTTT. It codes for CASRARQGDEAFF.

The rearrangement links TRBV5-1 to TRBJ2-1, with 11 bases identical to TRBD2. The CDR3 loop spans 15 amino acids. CDR1 SGHRS and CDR2 YFSETQ come from the germline V gene. V gave up 4 bases and J gave up 12 bases; unmatched junction bases: 12. CDR3 DNA sequence: TGCGCCAGCAGCGCTAGCGGGGGGTCAGGGGGACGGCAGTTCTTC. It codes for CASSASGGSGGRQFF.

V gene TRBV2 combines with J gene TRBJ2-7, with 7 nucleotides matching TRBD1. J was trimmed by 5 bases and V by 8 bases; bases with no gene match: 3. Germline CDR1 is SNHLY and CDR2 is FYNNEI. CDR3 length equals 11 residues. As DNA, the CDR3 is TGTGCCAGCGACAGGGACCACGAGCAGTACTTC. Translated: CASDRDHEQYF.

The gene calls are TRBV6-4 and TRBJ1-5; D is uncertain. The CDR3 consists of 13 residues. V dropped 4 bases and J dropped 4 bases, with 8 bases sitting between them. The V gene's germline CDR1 is MRHNA and CDR2 SNTAGT. CDR3 residues: CASSVGGNQPQHF. The CDR3 region has the DNA TGTGCCAGCAGTGTAGGAGGGAATCAGCCCCAGCATTTT.

The chain carries TRBV5-1 and TRBJ2-1; the D is unclear. Germline CDR1 and CDR2: SGHRS and YFSETQ. V shed 1 base and J shed 0 bases, with 8 bases lying between them. The CDR3 is 15 amino acids. The CDR3 sequence: CASSLSQASYNEQFF. The DNA of the CDR3 is TGCGCCAGCAGCTTGTCGCAGGCCTCCTACAATGAGCAGTTCTTC. Filled out from reference TRBV5-1 and TRBJ2-1, the complete variable domain reads KAGVTQTPRYLIKTRGQQVTLSCSPISGHRSVSWYQQTPGQGLQFLFEYFSETQRNKGNFPGRFSGRQFSNSRSEMNVSTLELGDSALYLCASSLSQASYNEQFFGPGTRLTVL.

This chain links TRBV2 with TRBJ1-1, with TRBD1 matching over 9 bases. V shed 3 bases and J 1 base; nucleotides not matched to a gene: 3. Germline-derived CDR1 and CDR2 are SNHLY and FYNNEI. The CDR3 spans 15 residues. In nucleotides, the CDR3 is TGTGCCAGCAGTGAGGACAGGGGCCGGAACACTGAAGCTTTCTTT. The encoded protein is CASSEDRGRNTEAFF.

This sequence joins TRBV5-6 and TRBJ2-7, with D perhaps TRBD2 (6 bases). The V end lost 2 bases, the J end lost 7 bases, and 7 bases lay between the germline ends. The CDR3 spans 11 residues. The germline CDR1 and CDR2 sequences are SGHDT and YYEEEE. CDR3 sequence: CASSLGREQYF. CDR3 DNA: TGTGCCAGCAGCTTAGGGAGGGAGCAGTACTTC.

This chain uses TRBV7-3 with TRBJ2-3, with D possibly being TRBD2 (5 bases). Trimming removed 3 bases at V and 2 bases at J, with 15 bases between. Germline CDR1 reads SGHTA; CDR2 reads FQGTGA. The CDR3 consists of 16 residues. The CDR3 sequence is CASSLAAADNTDTQYF. The CDR3 nucleotides read TGTGCCAGCAGCTTGGCAGCGGCCGATAACACAGATACGCAGTATTTT.

This clone was observed once. The rearrangement uses TRBV13 and TRBJ1-6; D might be TRBD1 (5 bases). Germline CDR1 reads PRHDT; CDR2 reads FYEKMQ (reference sequence). The CDR3 is 14 amino acids. Trimming left V 0 bases short and J 12 bases short, with 12 bases between. CDR3 DNA sequence: TGTGCCAGCAGCTTAGGCCTGGGGAGGGGACCCCTCCACTTT. It is translated as CASSLGLGRGPLHF. Together with reference TRBV13 and TRBJ1-6, the CDR3 gives the full variable domain: AAGVIQSPRHLIKEKRETATLKCYPIPRHDTVYWYQQGPGQDPQFLISFYEKMQSDKGSIPDRFSAQQFSDYHSELNMSSLELGDSALYFCASSLGLGRGPLHFGNGTRLTVT.